The 9 T cell receptor beta chains below all came from one sample that was sequenced in a study of shared clonotypes between healthy human individuals. Sequencing was performed with immunoSEQ multiplex PCR; in TCRdb, only in-frame clones are kept and a portion is missing. The sample lists over 2 million clones; just under 95% were seen once. The sequenced sample was naive CD4+ T cells from PBMCs. Subset in this sample: CD45RA+ positively selected. All receptors derive from a man aged 18 to 30 in good health. Some clones in this sample may be carry-over from other donors' samples.

V and J are TRBV5-6 and TRBJ1-3; D is ambiguous. The germline V and J ends were trimmed by 6 bases and 1 base, with 8 bases remaining between them. This CDR3 has 13 residues. CDR1 and CDR2 from the germline V gene are SGHDT and YYEEEE. Written as DNA, the CDR3 is TGTGCCAGCACCGGCGGGTCTGGAAACACCATATATTTT. Translated: CASTGGSGNTIYF.

The chain has TRBV2 and TRBJ2-7; TRBD1 agrees at 8 bases. Trimming removed 3 bases from V and 6 bases from J; junction bases left unmatched: 4. This CDR3 region has 13 residues. CDR1 is SNHLY, CDR2 FYNNEI, per germline. Here the CDR3 DNA reads TGTGCCAGCAGTGACGGACAGGGCGCCGAGCAGTACTTC. As protein: CASSDGQGAEQYF.

The V and J genes are TRBV5-6 and TRBJ1-2; D is unresolved. This CDR3 has 13 residues. The germline V and J ends were trimmed by 0 bases and 14 bases, with 17 bases remaining between them. Germline values: CDR1 SGHDT, CDR2 YYEEEE. CDR3 in DNA: TGTGCCAGCAGCTTGGCCAGACCCGGTTTCTTGACCTTC. Translated, it gives CASSLARPGFLTF.

This clone was recorded once. The genes are TRBV6-5 and TRBJ2-7, with 11 nucleotides matching TRBD1. J gave up 6 bases and V 6 bases, and 4 bases lay outside the gene matches. The CDR3 totals 13 residues. Looked up from germline, CDR1 is MNHEY and CDR2 is SVGAGI. As DNA, the CDR3 is TGTGCCAGCAGAACCGGGACAGGGGGCGAGCAGTACTTC. Protein product: CASRTGTGGEQYF.

Concerning this clone: The sample holds other DNA sequences that translate to the same CDR3. The genes are TRBV7-9 and TRBJ2-2; D ambiguous. The CDR3 spans 13 residues. Deletions cut 5 bases from V and 3 bases from J, with 7 bases between. Looked up from germline, CDR1 is SEHNR and CDR2 is FQNEAQ (reference sequence). This CDR3 reads CASSLRDTGELFF. CDR3 bases: TGTGCCAGCAGCCTACGGGACACCGGGGAGCTGTTTTTT.

This sequence joins TRBV6-5 and TRBJ2-7; 7 nucleotides align to TRBD2. CDR1 and CDR2 (germline): MNHEY, SVGAGI. The CDR3 extends over 15 amino acids. With 6 bases clipped from V and 1 base from J, the junction kept 9 bases outside the gene matches. CDR3 nucleotides: TGTGCCAGCAGAAGTCTGGCGGGAGCATCCTACGAGCAGTACTTC. Protein product: CASRSLAGASYEQYF.

The chain recombines TRBV5-4 with TRBJ2-3; D not certain. The V gene's germline CDR1 is SGHNT and CDR2 YYREEE (reference sequence). The CDR3 has 16 residues. V was trimmed by 0 bases and J by 0 bases, leaving 11 bases between them. The CDR3 sequence: CASSLGRSGSTDTQYF. The CDR3 DNA reads TGTGCCAGCAGCTTGGGGCGGAGTGGTAGCACAGATACGCAGTATTTT.

This sequence joins TRBV5-1 and TRBJ1-2, with D unresolved. Looked up from germline, CDR1 is SGHRS and CDR2 is YFSETQ. V gave up 3 bases and J gave up 6 bases, with 27 bases separating them. The CDR3 has 18 residues. The CDR3 sequence is CASSYRGQATKAKDGYTF. The CDR3 DNA is TGCGCCAGCAGCTACCGAGGCCAGGCCACCAAGGCTAAAGATGGCTACACCTTC.

The gene calls are TRBV5-1 and TRBJ2-1; 9 bases line up with TRBD2. The germline V gene encodes CDR1 SGHRS and CDR2 YFSETQ. The CDR3 spans 13 residues. V trimming: 7 bases; J trimming: 9 bases; junction bases outside the gene matches: 8. The CDR3 nucleotides read TGCGCCAGCCACGGGACTAGCAACGGTGAGCAGTTCTTC. Translated, it gives CASHGTSNGEQFF.